The entry below gives a single TCR beta chain sequence along with its context. This specimen includes other DNA sequences encoding the same CDR3. Clones were read by immunoSEQ multiplex PCR, and TCRdb kept only the in-frame ones, dropping some. The table lists 650,000 to 950,000 clones, roughly 85% of them singletons. This sample is drawn from a study of shared T cell receptors in the human thymus. The same data also went into a second study, on human thymus T cells. Per that paper: Donation was from healthy Finnish infants who were having corrective surgery that addressed congenital heart defects. The study used thymus tissue resected during corrective heart surgery. Both thymic and peripheral blood repertoires showed apparently biased V and J usage.

The sample was thymocytes. This TCR came from a girl under two years old with a congenital heart defect.

The CDR3 nucleotides read TGTGCCAGCAGCTTAGGACAGAGCTATGGCTACACCTTC. Its translation: CASSLGQSYGYTF. The chain joins TRBV5-4 to TRBJ1-2; maybe TRBD1 (6 bases). Per germline, CDR1 SGHNT and CDR2 YYREEE (reference sequence). The CDR3 runs to 13 residues. V lost 2 bases, J lost 4 bases, and 9 bases lay in between.